These 17 T cell receptor beta chains share one sample of origin, sequenced in a study of human T cells and chemical hapten exposure. Noted time point: patch test 3, about 24 weeks after DPC sensitization. This sample's treatment: therapeutic diphenylcyclopropenone sensitization with weekly scalp DPC. Each CDR3 protein gets one entry after TCRdb re-called the RACE reads with MiXCR. The sample includes under 55,000 distinct CDR3 sequences, roughly a tenth of them seen just once. This material consisted of whole blood, taken in connection with sensitization to the hapten diphenylcyclopropenone (DPC). All receptors come from a woman aged 40 to 49 with alopecia areata. Some clones in this sample may be carry-over from other donors' samples.

The table lists this clonotype with many counts. The chain links TRBV12-3 or TRBV12-4 to TRBJ2-7; 7 positions agree with TRBD2. CDR3 length: 14 residues. The V segment lost 5 bases and the J segment 0 bases; nucleotides outside the gene matches: 4. CDR3 sequence (DNA): TGTGCCAGCAGTCCTAGGGAGGGCTCCTACGAGCAGTACTTC. Translating it yields CASSPREGSYEQYF.

This clonotype was detected only a few times. The genes are TRBV20-1 and TRBJ2-2, with 8 bases identical to TRBD2. The CDR3 extends over 14 amino acids. From germline, CDR1 is DFQATT and CDR2 SNEGSKA (reference sequence). V was clipped by 5 bases and J by 2 bases; unmatched bases: 4. Written as DNA, the CDR3 is TGCAGTGCTCTCAGCGGGGGCAACACCGGGGAGCTGTTTTTT. It specifies CSALSGGNTGELFF.

At least ten counts were recorded for this clonotype. This sequence joins TRBV5-1 and TRBJ1-1; the match to TRBD1 covers 7 bases. Germline V gene sequence: CDR1 SGHRS, CDR2 YFSETQ. V shed 3 bases and J 8 bases; nucleotides not matched to a gene: 13. The CDR3 contains 15 residues. The CDR3 region has the DNA TGCGCCAGCAGCTGGACGGAGGGGGCGCGATCCGAAGCTTTCTTT. This sequence encodes CASSWTEGARSEAFF. Using reference TRBV5-1 and TRBJ1-1 for the parts outside the CDR3, the full variable domain is KAGVTQTPRYLIKTRGQQVTLSCSPISGHRSVSWYQQTPGQGLQFLFEYFSETQRNKGNFPGRFSGRQFSNSRSEMNVSTLELGDSALYLCASSWTEGARSEAFFGQGTRLTVV.

The CDR3 bases are TGCGCCAGCAGAAAGGCGGGGGACACCGGGGAGCTGTTTTTT. Translating it yields CASRKAGDTGELFF. The V call is TRBV4-1, the J call TRBJ2-2; TRBD2 agrees at 7 bases. V lost 6 bases and J lost 3; bases outside the gene matches: 4. The CDR3 is made up of 14 amino acids. Germline V gene sequence: CDR1 MGHRA, CDR2 YSYEKL.

This clonotype has more than one count but fewer than ten. The genes are TRBV7-9 and TRBJ2-3; the D is unclear. The ends were cut back, 3 bases at V and 3 bases at J, with 4 bases in the middle. The CDR3 is 12 residues long. CDR1 is SEHNR and CDR2 is FQNEAQ in the germline V gene (reference sequence). The CDR3 is CASSFETDTQYF. CDR3 nucleotide sequence: TGTGCCAGCAGCTTTGAGACAGATACGCAGTATTTT.

The chain carries TRBV28 and TRBJ2-1; D could derive from TRBD1 or TRBD2 (5 bases each). Germline V gene lookup returns CDR1 MDHEN and CDR2 SYDVKM. The CDR3 is 17 amino acids. Trimming removed 8 bases at V and 0 bases at J, with 20 bases between. The CDR3 protein is CASLGRDTASSYNEQFF. In DNA form, the CDR3 reads TGTGCCAGCCTGGGACGGGATACGGCCAGCTCCTACAATGAGCAGTTCTTC.

This clonotype was recorded many times. The chain couples TRBV4-3 to TRBJ1-5; no clear D gene. The CDR3 runs to 15 residues. Germline-derived CDR1 and CDR2 are LGHNA and YSLEER. V shed 0 bases and J shed 3 bases, with 9 bases lying between them. The CDR3 reads CASSQEGKINQPQHF. The DNA for the CDR3 is TGCGCCAGCAGCCAAGAAGGGAAAATCAATCAGCCCCAGCATTTT.

This sequence joins TRBV7-2 and TRBJ1-3; TRBD1 agrees at 8 bases. The junction had 7 bases not matched to a gene; V was cut back by 5 bases and J by 7 bases. Per the germline V gene, CDR1 is SGHTA and CDR2 is FQGNSA. This CDR3 has 14 residues. CDR3 nucleotides: TGTGCCAGCAGCCGGACAGGGCCCCGCAACACCATATATTTT. It codes for CASSRTGPRNTIYF.

The rearrangement links TRBV15 to TRBJ1-1, with D possibly matching TRBD1 (6 bases). Germline CDR1 LNHNV, CDR2 YYDKDF (reference sequence). CDR3 length: 13 residues. Trimming removed 4 bases from V and 5 bases from J, with 11 bases in between. The CDR3 DNA reads as TGTGCCACCAGCACAGGGGAGAGGACTGAAGCTTTCTTT. Amino acids: CATSTGERTEAFF.

This clonotype was seen ten or more times. The CDR3 DNA follows: TGTGCCAGCAGTTATACGGGTTCCTACAATGAGCAGTTCTTC. Protein product: CASSYTGSYNEQFF. V is TRBV6-2 or TRBV6-3 and J is TRBJ2-1; D call uncertain. The V gene's germline CDR1 is MNHEY and CDR2 SVGEGT. CDR3 length: 14 residues. Trimming stripped 3 bases from V and 1 base from J, with 7 bases between.

This clonotype was picked up one time. The V and J genes are TRBV18 and TRBJ2-1; 8 positions match TRBD2. With V trimmed by 3 bases and J by 5 bases, 15 bases remained unmatched. From germline, CDR1 is KGHSH and CDR2 LQKENI. The CDR3 totals 18 residues. CDR3: CASSPAPGEGAGDNEQFF. In DNA form, the CDR3 reads TGTGCCAGCTCACCGGCGCCAGGGGAGGGAGCGGGAGACAATGAGCAGTTCTTC.

This clonotype was detected only once. The chain uses TRBV28 and TRBJ2-7; no definite D call. This CDR3 is 11 amino acids long. CDR1 MDHEN and CDR2 SYDVKM come from the germline V gene. V lost 3 bases and J lost 4, with 4 bases in between. The chain's CDR3 is CASSFKYEQYF. The CDR3 nucleotides are TGTGCCAGCAGTTTCAAATACGAGCAGTACTTC.

The sample holds many counts of this clonotype. The chain has TRBV13 and TRBJ2-7; maybe TRBD1 (5 bases). Germline-derived CDR1 and CDR2 are PRHDT and FYEKMQ (reference sequence). Trimming took 5 bases from V and 0 from J, leaving 14 bases between them. This CDR3 comprises 15 residues. The CDR3 loop is CASSPYDSSSYEQYF. Here the CDR3 DNA reads TGTGCCAGCAGCCCATACGACAGTAGCTCCTACGAGCAGTACTTC.

This clonotype was observed a handful of times. The V call is TRBV5-8, the J call TRBJ1-1; D is unresolved. V was pared by 4 bases and J by 7 bases, with 14 bases between. Germline CDR1 and CDR2: SGHTS and YDEGEE. This CDR3 has 13 residues. The chain's CDR3 is CASSLPGVHEAFF. The CDR3 DNA reads TGTGCCAGCAGCCTGCCCGGGGTTCATGAAGCTTTCTTT.

For the CDR3, the DNA is TGTGCCTGGAGTGGCCTGGGGGCCTACGAGCAGTACTTC. As protein: CAWSGLGAYEQYF. The chain is built from TRBV30 and TRBJ2-7; D may be TRBD1 or TRBD2 (5 bases each). Germline V CDR1 and CDR2: GTSNPN, SVGIG (reference sequence). V was trimmed by 1 base and J by 2 bases, leaving 9 bases between them. The CDR3 has 13 amino acids.

This clonotype was recorded at least ten times. The chain recombines TRBV27 with TRBJ1-1; 8 bases map to TRBD1. Germline V lookup: CDR1 MNHEY, CDR2 SMNVEV (reference sequence). The CDR3 is 17 residues long. The V and J ends lost 0 bases and 4 bases, in that order; junction bases with no gene match: 10. The CDR3 bases are TGTGCCAGCAGTTTATCGAGACAGGGGATTAGTGGCACTGAAGCTTTCTTT. It yields the protein CASSLSRQGISGTEAFF.

This clonotype has ten or more counts. The chain links TRBV5-1 to TRBJ1-6; no definite D call. The CDR3 covers 17 residues. The V end lost 4 bases, the J end lost 0 bases, and 14 bases lay between the germline ends. Germline V gives CDR1 SGHRS, CDR2 YFSETQ. The CDR3 region has the DNA TGCGCCAGCAGCAAGAGCCAAACGAGCTCCTATAATTCACCCCTCCACTTT. It specifies CASSKSQTSSYNSPLHF.